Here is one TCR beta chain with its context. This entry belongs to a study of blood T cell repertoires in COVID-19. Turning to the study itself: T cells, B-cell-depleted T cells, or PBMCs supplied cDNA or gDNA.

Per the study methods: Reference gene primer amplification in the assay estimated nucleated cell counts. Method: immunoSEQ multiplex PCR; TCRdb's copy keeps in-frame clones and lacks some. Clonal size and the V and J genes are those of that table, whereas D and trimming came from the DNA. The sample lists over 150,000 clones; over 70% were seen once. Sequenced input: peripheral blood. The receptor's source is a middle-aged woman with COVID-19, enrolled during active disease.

CDR3 sequence: CASSLGASGSPSTDTQYF. CDR3 DNA: TGTGCCAGCAGCTTAGGGGCTAGCGGGAGCCCTAGCACAGATACGCAGTATTTT. The chain joins TRBV7-9 to TRBJ2-3, with TRBD2 identical over 10 bases. The CDR3 has 18 amino acids. Germline values: CDR1 SEHNR, CDR2 FQNEAQ (reference sequence). The V gene end was trimmed by 1 base and the J gene end by 0 bases; junction bases not matched to a gene: 7.